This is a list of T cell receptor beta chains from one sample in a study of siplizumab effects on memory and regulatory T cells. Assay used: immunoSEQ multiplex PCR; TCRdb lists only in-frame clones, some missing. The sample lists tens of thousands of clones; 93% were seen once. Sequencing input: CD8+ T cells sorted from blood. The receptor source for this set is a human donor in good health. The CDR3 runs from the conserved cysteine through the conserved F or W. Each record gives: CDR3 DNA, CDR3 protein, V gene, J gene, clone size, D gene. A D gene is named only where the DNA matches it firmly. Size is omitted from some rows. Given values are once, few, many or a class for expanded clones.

TGTGCCAGCAGTGAATTCGGTAGGGGAGGCGATGAGCAGTTCTTC,CASSEFGRGGDEQFF,TRBV2,TRBJ2-1,.,.
TGTGCCAGCAGCTTAGAGACAGAAATGAACACTGAAGCTTTCTTT,CASSLETEMNTEAFF,TRBV11-2,TRBJ1-1,once,.
TGTGCCAGCAGCTCCCCTCCGGGACAGGGATCCGGTAGAGTCGGGGGGCTGTTTTTT,CASSSPPGQGSGRVGGLFF,TRBV4-2,TRBJ2-2,once,TRBD1
TGTGCCAGCAGCGGTTTGGGGTCCGCGAACACCGGGGAGCTGTTTTTT,CASSGLGSANTGELFF,TRBV9,TRBJ2-2,.,.
TGTGCCAGCAGTCTGTACCCAGGATGGCCCCAGCATTTT,CASSLYPGWPQHF,TRBV6-5,TRBJ1-5,.,.
TGTGCCAGCAGCCTAGACAGGGTAGGAGAAGAGACCCAGTACTTC,CASSLDRVGEETQYF,TRBV13,TRBJ2-5,.,TRBD1
TGTGCCAGTAGTGACGGACTAGCGGGAGTTTACGAGCAGTACTTC,CASSDGLAGVYEQYF,TRBV19,TRBJ2-7,.,TRBD2
TGTGCCAGCAGCTCCGGACAGGGATTGGAGGGCTATGGCTACACCTTC,CASSSGQGLEGYGYTF,TRBV7-6,TRBJ1-2,few,TRBD1
TGCGCCAGCAGCCCCGAACTAGCGGGCAGCTCCTACGAGCAGTACTTC,CASSPELAGSSYEQYF,TRBV4-3,TRBJ2-7,once,TRBD2
TGTGCCAGCTCTAGGGCCTTGGGGGTGAACACTGAAGCTTTCTTT,CASSRALGVNTEAFF,TRBV2,TRBJ1-1,few,.
TGTGCCAGCAGTTTATTTCCCCACTCGGGACAGGGCAGTGAAAAACTGTTTTTT,CASSLFPHSGQGSEKLFF,TRBV27,TRBJ1-4,.,TRBD1
TGTGCCAGCAGCCCCTGGGGAGCAATGAACACTGAAGCTTTCTTT,CASSPWGAMNTEAFF,TRBV13,TRBJ1-1,.,.
TGTGCCAGCAGCACCCGCCCGACAGGGGACAATGAGCAGTTCTTC,CASSTRPTGDNEQFF,TRBV5-8,TRBJ2-1,.,TRBD1
TGTGCCAGCAGCTCCCGGGACAGGGGCGAGCAGTACTTC,CASSSRDRGEQYF,TRBV7-9,TRBJ2-7,.,TRBD1
TGTGCCAGCAGTTACGGGACTAGCGGGTACGAGCAGTACTTC,CASSYGTSGYEQYF,TRBV6-5,TRBJ2-7,.,TRBD2
TGTGCCAGCAGTCTACTAGAAGAGACAGGGGCAGCAGACAATGAGCAGTTCTTC,CASSLLEETGAADNEQFF,TRBV27,TRBJ2-1,.,TRBD1
TGTGCCAGCAGCACCGGGACAGCCTACGAGCAGTACTTC,CASSTGTAYEQYF,TRBV9,TRBJ2-7,.,TRBD1
TGTGCCAGTAGTATATCACTAGCGGGAGGGCCCGGCGAGCAGTACTTC,CASSISLAGGPGEQYF,TRBV19,TRBJ2-7,.,TRBD2
TGTGCCAGCAGCTCATCGATAGCGGGAGAGCACGAGCAGTACTTC,CASSSSIAGEHEQYF,TRBV7-9,TRBJ2-7,.,TRBD2
TGTGCCTGGAGTAGAACGGGGTCTGGCGAGCAGTACTTC,CAWSRTGSGEQYF,TRBV30,TRBJ2-7,.,.
TGTGCCAGCAGCGCGCCGCTGGTGAAACAGGGAAGCTGGGAGACCCAGTACTTC,CASSAPLVKQGSWETQYF,TRBV7-9,TRBJ2-5,.,.
TGTGCCAGCAGTTTAGTTAACGGACGTAGCAATGAGCAGTTCTTC,CASSLVNGRSNEQFF,TRBV27,TRBJ2-1,once,.
TGTGCCAGCAGGGGGGATCCCTACGAGCAGTACTTC,CASRGDPYEQYF,TRBV27,TRBJ2-7,.,.
TGTGCCAGCAGCTTAGGAGCGGGAGTGAAATACAATGAGCAGTTCTTC,CASSLGAGVKYNEQFF,TRBV7-9,TRBJ2-1,.,TRBD2
TGTGCCAGCAGTTTATACACCGGGCCTCAAGAGACCCAGTACTTC,CASSLYTGPQETQYF,TRBV27,TRBJ2-5,.,.
TGCGCCAGCAGCTTGGCCGGAACCTACGAGCAGTACTTC,CASSLAGTYEQYF,TRBV5-1,TRBJ2-7,.,.
TGTGCCAGCAGCCCCCGGACGGGTAGCTCCTACAATGAGCAGTTCTTC,CASSPRTGSSYNEQFF,TRBV9,TRBJ2-1,.,.
TGCGCCAGCAGTGATAGGGGGTTTGGCTACGAGCAGTACTTC,CASSDRGFGYEQYF,TRBV10-2,TRBJ2-7,.,.
TGTGCCAGCAGCGTAGGAATTTCAAGCTACGAGCAGTACTTC,CASSVGISSYEQYF,TRBV9,TRBJ2-7,.,.